This T cell receptor (beta chain) was sequenced for a study of blood T cell repertoires in COVID-19. The wider study: Both acute and convalescent COVID-19 samples were obtained from the United States, Italy and Spain.

The CDR3 is made up of 11 amino acids. V gave up 6 bases and J gave up 7 bases, with 9 bases separating them. In the original workflow: Reference gene primers were amplified, and this amplification served to estimate nucleated cell counts. Measured with immunoSEQ multiplex PCR; TCRdb has only the in-frame clones, and not every one. V, J and clone size reflect that table, while D and trimming were determined from the DNA. The sample holds more than 200,000 clones, roughly nine tenths seen once. Clinical history reported by participants formed the basis on which cohorts were assigned. The sequence was obtained from a woman aged 25 to 39 with acute COVID-19. This chain joins TRBV12-3 or TRBV12-4 and TRBJ1-1, with D possibly TRBD1 on 6 matching bases. The sequenced sample was PBMCs or T cells enriched from blood (not recorded which). Here the CDR3 reads CASRTDSEAFF. The CDR3 coding sequence is TGTGCCAGCAGGACGGACAGTGAAGCTTTCTTT.